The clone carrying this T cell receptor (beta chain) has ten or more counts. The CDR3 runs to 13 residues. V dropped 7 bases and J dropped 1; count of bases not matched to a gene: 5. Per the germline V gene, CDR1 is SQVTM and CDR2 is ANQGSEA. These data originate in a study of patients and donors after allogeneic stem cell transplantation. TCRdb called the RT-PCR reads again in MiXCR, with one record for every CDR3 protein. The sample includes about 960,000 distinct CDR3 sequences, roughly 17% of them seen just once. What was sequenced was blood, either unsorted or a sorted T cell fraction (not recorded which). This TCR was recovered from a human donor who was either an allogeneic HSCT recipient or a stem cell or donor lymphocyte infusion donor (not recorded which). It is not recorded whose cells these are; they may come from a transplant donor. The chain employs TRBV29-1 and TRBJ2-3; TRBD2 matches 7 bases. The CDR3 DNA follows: TGCAGCGCCCTAAGCGGGGGCACAGATACGCAGTATTTT. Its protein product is CSALSGGTDTQYF.